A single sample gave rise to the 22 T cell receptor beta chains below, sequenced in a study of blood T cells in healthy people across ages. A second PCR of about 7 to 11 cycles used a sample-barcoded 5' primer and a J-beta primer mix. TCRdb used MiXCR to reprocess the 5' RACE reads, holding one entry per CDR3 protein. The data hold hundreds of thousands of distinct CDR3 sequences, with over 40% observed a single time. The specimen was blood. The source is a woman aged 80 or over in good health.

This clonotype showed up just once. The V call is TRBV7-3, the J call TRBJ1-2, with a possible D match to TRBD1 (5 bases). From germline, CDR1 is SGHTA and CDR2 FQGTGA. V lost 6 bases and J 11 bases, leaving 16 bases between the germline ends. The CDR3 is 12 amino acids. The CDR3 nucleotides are TGTGCCAGCAGGGGAGTGGGGGGAGGATACACCTTC. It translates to CASRGVGGGYTF.

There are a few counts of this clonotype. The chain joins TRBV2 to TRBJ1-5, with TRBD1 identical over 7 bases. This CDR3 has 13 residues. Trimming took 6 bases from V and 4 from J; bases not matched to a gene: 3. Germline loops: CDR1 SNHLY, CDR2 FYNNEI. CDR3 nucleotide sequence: TGTGCCAGCAGACCAGGGGGGAATCAGCCCCAGCATTTT. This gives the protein CASRPGGNQPQHF.

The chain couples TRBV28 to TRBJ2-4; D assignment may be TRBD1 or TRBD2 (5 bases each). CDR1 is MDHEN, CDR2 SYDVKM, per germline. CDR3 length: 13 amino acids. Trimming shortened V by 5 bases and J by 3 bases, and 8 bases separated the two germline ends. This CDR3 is CASSLGVKNIQYF. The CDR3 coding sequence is TGTGCCAGCAGTCTGGGGGTCAAAAACATTCAGTACTTC.

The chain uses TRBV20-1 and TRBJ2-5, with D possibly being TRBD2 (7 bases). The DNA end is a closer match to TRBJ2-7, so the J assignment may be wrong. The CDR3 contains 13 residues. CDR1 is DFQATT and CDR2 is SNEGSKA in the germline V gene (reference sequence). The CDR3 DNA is TGCAGTGCCCCTGGGGGGGCTAGAGGCGAGCAGTACTTC. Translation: CSAPGGARGEQYF.

The CDR3 region is CSARTSATYEQYF. The CDR3 nucleotides are TGCAGCGCTAGGACTAGCGCAACCTACGAGCAGTACTTC. The J gene is TRBJ2-7, the V gene TRBV29-1; 9 bases align to TRBD2. This CDR3 has 13 amino acids. V lost 7 bases, J lost 2 bases, and 6 bases stayed unmatched. Germline CDR1 and CDR2: SQVTM and ANQGSEA.

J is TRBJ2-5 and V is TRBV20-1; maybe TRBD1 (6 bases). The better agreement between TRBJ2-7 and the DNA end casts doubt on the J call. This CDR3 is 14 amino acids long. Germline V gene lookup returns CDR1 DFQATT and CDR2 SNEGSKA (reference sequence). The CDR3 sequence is CSATGLEFLYEQYF. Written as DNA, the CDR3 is TGCAGTGCCACAGGGCTGGAGTTCCTTTACGAGCAGTACTTC.

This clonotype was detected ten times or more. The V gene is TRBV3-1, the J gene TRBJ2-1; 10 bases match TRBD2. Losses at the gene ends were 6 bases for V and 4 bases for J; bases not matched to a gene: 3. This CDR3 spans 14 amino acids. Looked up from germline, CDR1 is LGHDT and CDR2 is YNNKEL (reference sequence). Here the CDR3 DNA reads TGTGCCAGCAGTCGGACTAGCGGATACAATGAGCAGTTCTTC. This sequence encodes CASSRTSGYNEQFF.

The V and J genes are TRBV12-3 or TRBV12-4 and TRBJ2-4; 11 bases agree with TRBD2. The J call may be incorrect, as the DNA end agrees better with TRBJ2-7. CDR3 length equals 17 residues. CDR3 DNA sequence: TGTGCCAGCAGTTTTGGGCCCCCTACTAGCGGGAGTGACGAGCAGTACTTC. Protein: CASSFGPPTSGSDEQYF.

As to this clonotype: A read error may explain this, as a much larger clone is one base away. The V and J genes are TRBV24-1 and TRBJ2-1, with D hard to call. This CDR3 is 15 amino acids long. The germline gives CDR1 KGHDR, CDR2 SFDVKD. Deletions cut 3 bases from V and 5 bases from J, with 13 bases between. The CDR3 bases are TGTGCCACCAGTGATCCCCGGCGCCCTGACAATGAGCAGTTCTTC. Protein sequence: CATSDPRRPDNEQFF.

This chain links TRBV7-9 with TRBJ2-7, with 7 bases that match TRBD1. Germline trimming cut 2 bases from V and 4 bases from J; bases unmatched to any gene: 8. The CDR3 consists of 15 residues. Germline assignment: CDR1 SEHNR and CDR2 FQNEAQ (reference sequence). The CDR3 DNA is TGTGCCAGCAGCTTATCACAAGGACAGGTTTACGAGCAGTACTTC. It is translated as CASSLSQGQVYEQYF.

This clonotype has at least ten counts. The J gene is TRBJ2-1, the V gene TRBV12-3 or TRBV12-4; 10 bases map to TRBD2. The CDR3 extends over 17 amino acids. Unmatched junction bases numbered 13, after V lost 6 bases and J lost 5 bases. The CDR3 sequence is CASSPKRSSGRDNEQFF. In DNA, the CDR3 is TGTGCCAGCAGCCCCAAGCGGTCTAGCGGGAGAGACAATGAGCAGTTCTTC.

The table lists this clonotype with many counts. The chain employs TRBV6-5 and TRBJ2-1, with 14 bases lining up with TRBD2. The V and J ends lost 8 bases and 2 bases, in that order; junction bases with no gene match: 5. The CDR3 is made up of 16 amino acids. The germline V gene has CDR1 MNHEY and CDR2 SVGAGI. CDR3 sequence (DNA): TGTGCCAGCCGCGGACTAGCGGGAGGCACCTACAATGAGCAGTTCTTC. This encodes CASRGLAGGTYNEQFF.

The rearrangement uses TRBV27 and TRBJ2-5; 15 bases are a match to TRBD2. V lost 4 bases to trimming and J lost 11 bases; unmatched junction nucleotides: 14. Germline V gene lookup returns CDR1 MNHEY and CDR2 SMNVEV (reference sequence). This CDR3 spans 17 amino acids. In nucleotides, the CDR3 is TGTGCCAGCAGTTCCCGGACTAGCGGGAGGGTATACAATGAGCAGTACTTC. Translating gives CASSSRTSGRVYNEQYF.

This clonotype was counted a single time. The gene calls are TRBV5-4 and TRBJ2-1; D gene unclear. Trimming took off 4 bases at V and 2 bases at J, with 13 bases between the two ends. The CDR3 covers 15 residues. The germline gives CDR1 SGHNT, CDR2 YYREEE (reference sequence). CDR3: CASSPTGDPYNEQFF. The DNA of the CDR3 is TGTGCCAGCAGCCCAACCGGAGACCCCTACAATGAGCAGTTCTTC.

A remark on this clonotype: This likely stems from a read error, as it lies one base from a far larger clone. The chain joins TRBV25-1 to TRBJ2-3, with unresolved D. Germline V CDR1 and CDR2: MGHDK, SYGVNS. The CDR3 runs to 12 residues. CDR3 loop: CVSSGPTDTQYF. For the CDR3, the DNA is TGTGTCAGCAGTGGCCCGACAGATACGCAGTATTTT. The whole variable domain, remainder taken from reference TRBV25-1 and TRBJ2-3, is EADIYQTPRYLVIGTGKKITLECSQTMGHDKMYWYQQDPGMELHLIHYSYGVNSTEKGDLSSESTVSRIRTEHFPLTLESARPSHTSQYLCVSSGPTDTQYFGPGTRLTVL.

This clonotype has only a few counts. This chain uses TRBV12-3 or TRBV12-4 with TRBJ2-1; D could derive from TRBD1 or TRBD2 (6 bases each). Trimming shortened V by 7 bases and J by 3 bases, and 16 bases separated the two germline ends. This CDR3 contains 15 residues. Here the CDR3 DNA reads TGTGCCAGCAACCAAGGGGGGACGGTCTACAATGAGCAGTTCTTC. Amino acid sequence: CASNQGGTVYNEQFF.

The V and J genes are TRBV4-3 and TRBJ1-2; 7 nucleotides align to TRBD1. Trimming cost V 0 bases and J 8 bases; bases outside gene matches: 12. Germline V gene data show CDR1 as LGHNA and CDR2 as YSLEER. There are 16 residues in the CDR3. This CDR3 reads CASSQDYDRVGNGYTF. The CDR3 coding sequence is TGCGCCAGCAGCCAAGATTATGACAGGGTAGGAAACGGCTACACCTTC.

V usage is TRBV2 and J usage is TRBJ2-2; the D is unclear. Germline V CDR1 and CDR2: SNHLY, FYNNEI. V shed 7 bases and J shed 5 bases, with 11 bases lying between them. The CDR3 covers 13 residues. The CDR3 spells CASTVTPTGELFF. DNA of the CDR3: TGTGCCAGCACCGTGACACCGACCGGGGAGCTGTTTTTT.

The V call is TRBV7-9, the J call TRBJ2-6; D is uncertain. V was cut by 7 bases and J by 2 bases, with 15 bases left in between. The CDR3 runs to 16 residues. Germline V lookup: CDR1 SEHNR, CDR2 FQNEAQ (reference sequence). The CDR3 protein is CASTPSRAPGANVLTF. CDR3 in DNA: TGTGCCAGCACCCCCAGCCGGGCCCCTGGGGCCAACGTCCTGACTTTC.

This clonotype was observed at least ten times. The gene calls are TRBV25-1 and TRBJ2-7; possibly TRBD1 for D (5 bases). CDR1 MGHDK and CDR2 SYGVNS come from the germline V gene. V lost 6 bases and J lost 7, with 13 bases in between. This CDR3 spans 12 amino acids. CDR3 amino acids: CASSRAFGEQYF. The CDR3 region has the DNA TGTGCCAGCAGCAGGGCTTTTGGTGAGCAGTACTTC.

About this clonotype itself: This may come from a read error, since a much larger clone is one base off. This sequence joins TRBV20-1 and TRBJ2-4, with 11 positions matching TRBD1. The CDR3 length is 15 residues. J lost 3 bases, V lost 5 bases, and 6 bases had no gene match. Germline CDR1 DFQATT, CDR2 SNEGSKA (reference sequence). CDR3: CSAEGTGGNKNIQYF. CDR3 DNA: TGCAGTGCTGAGGGGACAGGGGGGAACAAAAACATTCAGTACTTC.

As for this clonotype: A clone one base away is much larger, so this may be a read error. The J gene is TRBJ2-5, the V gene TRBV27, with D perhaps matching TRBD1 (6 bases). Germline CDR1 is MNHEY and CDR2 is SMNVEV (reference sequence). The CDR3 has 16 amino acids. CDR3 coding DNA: TGTGCCGGCAGCGGCCTGGGGGCAGGTATGGAAGAGACCCAGTACTTC. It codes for CAGSGLGAGMEETQYF.